This T cell receptor (beta chain) is drawn from a study of T cell changes during pregnancy in multiple sclerosis. The data were produced by immunoSEQ multiplex PCR, yet TCRdb's version contains in-frame clones alone and is incomplete. Among 30,000 to 35,000 clones listed, around nine tenths were seen once. CDR1 is LNHDA and CDR2 is SQIVND in the germline V gene (reference sequence). The CDR3 runs to 17 residues. Trimming cost V 5 bases and J 0 bases; bases outside gene matches: 5. The genes are TRBV19 and TRBJ2-6; 9 bases agree with TRBD1. Source: CD4+ T cells from peripheral blood mononuclear cells, taken in the second trimester of pregnancy. The receptor was derived from a female donor in good health, enrolled as a control in a pregnancy study. The CDR3 region has the DNA TGTGCCAGTAGTCGGATGGACAGGGGCTCTGGGGCCAACGTCCTGACTTTC. Translation gives CASSRMDRGSGANVLTF.